Shown below are 30 T cell receptor beta chains from a single sample sequenced in a study of Graves' ophthalmopathy and Graves' hyperthyroidism. Amplified material comprised TCR beta CDR3 regions derived from RNA transcripts. RT-PCR in the first round used HTBI primers; a second-round multiplex PCR followed. TCRdb independently ran MiXCR on the multiplex PCR reads; one entry per CDR3 protein. This table holds around 660,000 distinct CDR3 sequences, about two fifths found once. Sequenced sample: peripheral blood. These receptors were obtained from an adult man with Graves' ophthalmopathy.

This clonotype was detected many times. The chain combines TRBV19 with TRBJ1-2; TRBD1 aligns across 8 bases. This CDR3 spans 15 amino acids. Per the germline V gene, CDR1 is LNHDA and CDR2 is SQIVND (reference sequence). Unmatched junction bases numbered 12, after V lost 6 bases and J lost 6 bases. CDR3 residues: CASSPARTGTDGYTF. The CDR3 DNA is TGTGCCAGTAGCCCGGCGAGGACAGGGACAGATGGCTACACCTTC.

Concerning this clonotype itself: Since a much larger clone is just one base distant, this may be a read error. The J gene is TRBJ2-2, the V gene TRBV12-3 or TRBV12-4; a possible D gene is TRBD1 (6 bases). Trimming shortened V by 6 bases and J by 8 bases, and 13 bases separated the two germline ends. The CDR3 spans 13 residues. As DNA, the CDR3 is TGTGCCAGCAGAGGACAGAGGTATGGGGAGCTGTTTTTT. This encodes CASRGQRYGELFF.

This chain uses TRBV29-1 with TRBJ1-1; maybe TRBD1 (5 bases). Germline CDR1 SQVTM, CDR2 ANQGSEA. This CDR3 comprises 11 residues. The DNA for the CDR3 is TGCACCGGCGGGGGGAGGACTGAAGCTTTCTTT. It translates to CTGGGRTEAFF.

This clonotype has ten or more counts. This chain links TRBV5-1 with TRBJ1-1, with D hard to call. Germline lookup yields CDR1 SGHRS and CDR2 YFSETQ. V lost 1 base to trimming and J lost 13 bases, with 14 bases between them. The CDR3 covers 12 residues. The CDR3 bases are TGCGCCAGCAGCTTGTGGAGGGCCAAGCTTTTCTTT. As protein: CASSLWRAKLFF.

In its sample, this clonotype was seen a few times. This sequence joins TRBV12-3 or TRBV12-4 and TRBJ2-2; D remains ambiguous. CDR3 length: 14 amino acids. V was shortened by 8 bases and J by 4 bases, with 14 bases between the two germline ends. DNA of the CDR3: TGTGCCAGCCGCTGGGCAGGCAGCACCGGGGAGCTGTTTTTT. Translating gives CASRWAGSTGELFF.

The chain recombines TRBV5-1 with TRBJ2-3; TRBD1 matches 7 bases. CDR3 length equals 14 residues. The V and J ends lost 4 bases and 3 bases, in that order; junction bases with no gene match: 5. From germline, CDR1 is SGHRS and CDR2 YFSETQ. The CDR3 DNA is TGCGCCAGCAGCCAGGGGGTTTGGACAGATACGCAGTATTTT. Protein sequence: CASSQGVWTDTQYF.

This clonotype was observed a few times. This chain's CDR3 is CASSSPPGQPYGYTF. CDR3 DNA sequence: TGTGCCAGCAGCTCACCACCGGGACAACCCTATGGCTACACCTTC. V usage is TRBV7-1 and J usage is TRBJ1-2; perhaps TRBD1 as D (6 bases). TRBV7-1 falls under the ORF class, with uncertain function. This CDR3 has 15 residues. The ends were cut back, 2 bases at V and 4 bases at J, with 14 bases in the middle.

Turning to this clonotype: A much larger clonotype is one base distant, so this may be a read error. This rearrangement joins TRBV19 to TRBJ2-6, with a possible D match to TRBD1 (5 bases). Germline CDR1 LNHDA, CDR2 SQIVND (reference sequence). This CDR3 is 15 amino acids long. The DNA of the CDR3 is TGTGCCAGTATCGCAGGGCAGTCTGGGGCCGACGTCCTGACTTTC. It translates to CASIAGQSGADVLTF. Complete variable domain (other parts from reference TRBV19 and TRBJ2-6): DGGITQSPKYLFRKEGQNVTLSCEQNLNHDAMYWYRQDPGQGLRLIYYSQIVNDFQKGDIAEGYSVSREKKESFPLTVTSAQKNPTAFYLCASIAGQSGADVLTFGAGSRLTVL.

The table lists this clonotype with a count of one. The rearrangement joins TRBV29-1 to TRBJ1-2; D not certain. Looked up from germline, CDR1 is SQVTM and CDR2 is ANQGSEA. The CDR3 runs to 11 residues. The ends were cut back, 8 bases at V and 0 bases at J, with 7 bases in the middle. The CDR3 loop reads CSSGTNYGYTF. The CDR3 DNA sequence: TGCAGCTCGGGGACTAACTATGGCTACACCTTC. Drawing the rest from reference TRBV29-1 and TRBJ1-2, the complete variable domain is SAVISQKPSRDICQRGTSLTIQCQVDSQVTMMFWYRQQPGQSLTLIATANQGSEATYESGFVIDKFPISRPNLTFSTLTVSNMSPEDSSIYLCSSGTNYGYTFGSGTRLTVV.

This rearrangement joins TRBV4-1 to TRBJ2-7; either TRBD1 or TRBD2 may fit D (5 bases each). Germline CDR1 MGHRA, CDR2 YSYEKL. The length of the CDR3 is 16 residues. V was pared by 4 bases and J by 0 bases, with 16 bases between. CDR3 coding DNA: TGCGCCAGCAGCCTCACGGGACCGCTGAGCTCCTACGAGCAGTACTTC. This sequence encodes CASSLTGPLSSYEQYF.

The table lists this clonotype with a few counts. The V and J genes are TRBV5-1 and TRBJ2-5; no clear D gene. V lost 2 bases and J lost 2, with 10 bases in between. This CDR3 is built from 14 residues. CDR1 and CDR2 from the germline V gene are SGHRS and YFSETQ. DNA for the CDR3: TGCGCCAGCAGCTTTGAGTACCGACAAGAGACCCAGTACTTC. The encoded protein is CASSFEYRQETQYF.

The J gene is TRBJ1-5, the V gene TRBV4-1; D remains unclear. Trimming cost V 0 bases and J 6 bases, with 15 bases left between them. Germline lookup yields CDR1 MGHRA and CDR2 YSYEKL. CDR3 length: 16 residues. CDR3 sequence (DNA): TGCGCCAGCAGCCAAGATAGCCGCAGAAGCGGTCAGCCCCAGCATTTT. This gives the protein CASSQDSRRSGQPQHF.

There are many counts of this clonotype. V gene TRBV24-1 combines with J gene TRBJ1-4; no firm D call. The length of the CDR3 is 15 residues. CDR1 and CDR2 from the germline V gene are KGHDR and SFDVKD. V dropped 5 bases and J dropped 0 bases, with 9 bases sitting between them. CDR3 residues: CATSGGKATNEKLFF. CDR3 DNA sequence: TGTGCCACCAGTGGAGGGAAGGCAACTAATGAAAAACTGTTTTTT.

Details on this clonotype: Compared with germline, one end of the junction differs, possibly owing to a read error. This chain links TRBV2 with TRBJ1-4; TRBD1 aligns across 8 bases. This CDR3 is built from 13 residues. Germline assignment: CDR1 SNHLY and CDR2 FYNNEI. CDR3 coding DNA: TGTGCCAGCAGTGAAGCGGGACAGGTGGACGCGATTTTT. This encodes CASSEAGQVDAIF.

In its sample, this clonotype was seen many times. V is TRBV2 and J is TRBJ1-5; D is ambiguous. This CDR3 is built from 12 residues. The V end lost 8 bases, the J end lost 5 bases, and 10 bases lay between the germline ends. In germline, CDR1 is SNHLY, CDR2 FYNNEI. CDR3 residues: CASGYSDQPQHF. CDR3 in DNA: TGTGCCAGCGGGTACTCCGATCAGCCCCAGCATTTT.

In this sample, this clonotype turned up a few times. The gene calls are TRBV7-8 and TRBJ2-7; D may correspond to TRBD1 or TRBD2 (5 bases each). V was shortened by 1 base and J by 3 bases, with 13 bases between the two germline ends. This CDR3 is built from 15 residues. The germline V gene encodes CDR1 SGHVS and CDR2 FQNEAQ. The CDR3 DNA sequence: TGTGCCAGCAGCTTAGGGGACGGCCCTTTCTACGAGCAGTACTTC. Protein product: CASSLGDGPFYEQYF. Using reference TRBV7-8 and TRBJ2-7 for the parts outside the CDR3, the full variable domain is GAGVSQSPRYKVAKRGQDVALRCDPISGHVSLFWYQQALGQGPEFLTYFQNEAQLDKSGLPSDRFFAERPEGSVSTLKIQRTQQEDSAVYLCASSLGDGPFYEQYFGPGTRLTVT.

This clonotype was recorded many times. This chain links TRBV12-3 or TRBV12-4 with TRBJ2-5; possible D gene TRBD2, 6 bases. CDR3 size: 15 residues. Between the trimmed V and J ends, which lost 5 bases and 5 bases, there was a span of 18 bases. This CDR3 reads CASSARVPGGETQYF. CDR3 sequence (DNA): TGTGCCAGCAGTGCCAGGGTACCCGGGGGTGAGACCCAGTACTTC.

Only a few counts were recorded for this clonotype. The chain uses TRBV15 and TRBJ1-1; D is undetermined. The CDR3 has 13 amino acids. The V gene's germline CDR1 is LNHNV and CDR2 YYDKDF (reference sequence). The V and J ends lost 1 base and 5 bases respectively, with 8 bases between them. The CDR3 loop reads CATSRGRNTEAFF. The DNA of the CDR3 is TGTGCCACCAGCAGAGGCCGAAATACTGAAGCTTTCTTT.

The V and J genes are TRBV29-1 and TRBJ2-7; D is tentatively TRBD1 or TRBD2 (6 bases each). The CDR3 runs to 13 residues. Germline V gene sequence: CDR1 SQVTM, CDR2 ANQGSEA. V was trimmed by 6 bases and J by 2 bases, leaving 14 bases between them. The CDR3 loop is CSVAPGEAYEQYF. The CDR3 nucleotides read TGCAGCGTAGCTCCAGGGGAGGCCTACGAGCAGTACTTC.

This chain connects TRBV10-2 to TRBJ2-2; TRBD2 might be the D (6 bases). CDR3 length equals 16 residues. Germline V gene data show CDR1 as WSHSY and CDR2 as SAAADI. V lost 8 bases and J lost 5, with 21 bases in between. Here the CDR3 DNA reads TGCGCCAGCCCCGTTGATGGAGCAGGGAGGACCGGGGAGCTGTTTTTT. Residues: CASPVDGAGRTGELFF.

This clonotype has ten or more counts. The rearrangement joins TRBV27 to TRBJ1-2; D unresolved. The V gene lost 6 bases and the J gene lost 8 bases, with 16 bases spanning the gap. Looked up from germline, CDR1 is MNHEY and CDR2 is SMNVEV (reference sequence). The CDR3 spans 13 residues. This CDR3 is CASSFDQDGGYTF. The CDR3 region has the DNA TGTGCCAGCAGCTTCGACCAGGACGGCGGCTACACCTTC.

This clonotype turned up a few times. The rearrangement uses TRBV11-2 and TRBJ2-7; 8 bases are a match to TRBD1. There are 16 residues in the CDR3. Germline trimming cut 5 bases from V and 2 bases from J; bases unmatched to any gene: 11. Germline CDR1 and CDR2: SGHAT and FQNNGV. The CDR3 spells CASSPIGQGAPYEQYF. As DNA, the CDR3 is TGTGCCAGCAGCCCGATCGGACAGGGAGCTCCCTACGAGCAGTACTTC.

This clonotype occurred many times. The V gene is TRBV10-2, the J gene TRBJ1-1; D might be TRBD1 (6 bases). Germline CDR1 WSHSY, CDR2 SAAADI. This CDR3 contains 14 residues. The V gene lost 8 bases and the J gene lost 2 bases, with 15 bases spanning the gap. The CDR3 loop is CASGGTRKNTEAFF. In nucleotides, the CDR3 is TGCGCCAGCGGAGGGACACGGAAAAACACTGAAGCTTTCTTT.

For the CDR3, the DNA is TGTGCCATCAGGACAGGGGGGTGGTACGAGCAGTACTTC. This codes for CAIRTGGWYEQYF. The gene calls are TRBV10-3 and TRBJ2-7, with 9 bases lining up with TRBD1. The CDR3 runs 13 residues. J was trimmed by 4 bases and V by 6 bases; bases with no gene match: 4. The germline V gene has CDR1 ENHRY and CDR2 SYGVKD.

V gene TRBV2 combines with J gene TRBJ2-5; 8 positions match TRBD1. This CDR3 is built from 15 residues. Germline V gene lookup returns CDR1 SNHLY and CDR2 FYNNEI. Trimming cost V 8 bases and J 8 bases; bases outside gene matches: 16. CDR3 in amino acids: CASVDPGQGGYTQYF. The CDR3 bases are TGTGCCAGCGTTGACCCCGGACAGGGAGGATACACCCAGTACTTC. The full variable domain, in which reference TRBV2 and TRBJ2-5 provide the parts outside the CDR3, is EPEVTQTPSHQVTQMGQEVILRCVPISNHLYFYWYRQILGQKVEFLVSFYNNEISEKSEIFDDQFSVERPDGSNFTLKIRSTKLEDSAMYFCASVDPGQGGYTQYFGPGTRLLVL.

This clonotype was seen at least ten times. This chain connects TRBV7-3 to TRBJ2-7; D is uncertain. From germline, CDR1 is SGHTA and CDR2 FQGTGA. Deletions cut 1 base from V and 6 bases from J, with 10 bases between. CDR3 size: 13 residues. CDR3 in amino acids: CASSLMTGFEQYF. The CDR3 DNA is TGTGCCAGCAGCTTAATGACGGGCTTCGAGCAGTACTTC.

This clonotype was observed at least ten times. V is TRBV29-1 and J is TRBJ1-2; no clear D. Germline CDR1 and CDR2: SQVTM and ANQGSEA. The CDR3 covers 12 residues. V was trimmed by 5 bases and J by 3 bases, leaving 10 bases between them. The CDR3: CSVSDAYYGYTF. For the CDR3, the DNA is TGCAGCGTTAGCGACGCGTACTATGGCTACACCTTC.

The V gene is TRBV20-1, the J gene TRBJ1-5; D might be TRBD1 (6 bases). CDR1 and CDR2 (germline): DFQATT, SNEGSKA (reference sequence). This CDR3 has 13 residues. The V gene lost 5 bases and the J gene lost 11 bases, with 19 bases spanning the gap. The CDR3 DNA reads TGCAGTGCTTACCGGGACATCCAAGAGACCCAGCATTTT. It yields the protein CSAYRDIQETQHF.

In its sample, this clonotype was seen a few times. The chain employs TRBV15 and TRBJ2-2; D not resolved. This CDR3 contains 13 residues. Germline loops: CDR1 LNHNV, CDR2 YYDKDF (reference sequence). V was cut by 0 bases and J by 5 bases, with 4 bases left in between. CDR3 in DNA: TGTGCCACCAGCAGAGACGGGACCGGGGAGCTGTTTTTT. Its protein is CATSRDGTGELFF.

A few counts support this clonotype. The chain combines TRBV6-5 with TRBJ2-5; 8 bases are a match to TRBD1. Germline values: CDR1 MNHEY, CDR2 SVGAGI. The CDR3 is 15 residues long. Germline trimming cut 1 base from V and 0 bases from J; bases unmatched to any gene: 1. CDR3 region: CASSYYRGDQETQYF. In DNA form, the CDR3 reads TGTGCCAGCAGTTACTACAGGGGGGACCAAGAGACCCAGTACTTC.